A single sample is the source of the 25 T cell receptor beta chains below, sequenced in a study of CD8 T cells in ankylosing spondylitis. Study conclusions and caveats: Seemingly characteristic of ankylosing spondylitis blood was a TCR beta motif consisting of 7 or 8 highly homologous variants.

These TCRs' antigens remain unknown. TCRdb reprocessed the 5' RACE reads with MiXCR, giving one entry per CDR3 protein. The sample includes a few hundred thousand distinct CDR3 sequences, around 18% of them seen just once. Sequencing input: blood, either unsorted or a sorted T cell fraction (not recorded which). All receptors come from a male donor with ankylosing spondylitis.

The rearrangement links TRBV2 to TRBJ2-7, with 9 bases fitting TRBD1. The CDR3 has 14 residues. V gave up 6 bases and J gave up 5 bases; unmatched junction bases: 8. The germline V gene encodes CDR1 SNHLY and CDR2 FYNNEI. CDR3 bases: TGTGCCAGCAGAAAGGGACAGGGTGTCGACGAGCAGTACTTC. It codes for CASRKGQGVDEQYF.

This rearrangement joins TRBV27 to TRBJ1-6, with D unresolved. There are 12 residues in the CDR3. Germline V gene data show CDR1 as MNHEY and CDR2 as SMNVEV (reference sequence). The V end was cut by 4 bases, the J end by 9 bases, with 7 bases between. The DNA of the CDR3 is TGTGCCAGCAGTTCCACGGTTTCACCCCTCCACTTT. It is translated as CASSSTVSPLHF.

This chain links TRBV4-2 with TRBJ2-2; tentatively, D is TRBD1 or TRBD2 (5 bases each). Germline CDR1 is LGHNA and CDR2 is YNFKEQ. This CDR3 has 14 residues. V lost 11 bases to trimming and J lost 6 bases, with 19 bases between them. CDR3 DNA: TGTGCCGCTCAAGAGGGGAAGAGCGCCGGGGAGCTGTTTTTT. Its protein is CAAQEGKSAGELFF.

The chain recombines TRBV20-1 with TRBJ2-7; the D gene is possibly TRBD2 (6 bases). The length of the CDR3 is 15 residues. Looked up from germline, CDR1 is DFQATT and CDR2 is SNEGSKA (reference sequence). V was cut by 0 bases and J by 0 bases, with 12 bases left in between. CDR3 nucleotide sequence: TGCAGTGCTAGAGATGGCGGGGACCTCTCCTACGAGCAGTACTTC. Translation: CSARDGGDLSYEQYF.

The table lists this clonotype with a few counts. J is TRBJ2-3 and V is TRBV12-3 or TRBV12-4; TRBD1 matches 10 bases. The V and J ends lost 7 bases and 4 bases, in that order; junction bases with no gene match: 8. The CDR3 is 15 residues long. DNA for the CDR3: TGTGCCAGCACCTGGACAGGGGGGGACGCAGATACGCAGTATTTT. Amino acids: CASTWTGGDADTQYF.

V usage is TRBV27 and J usage is TRBJ1-2; D not certain. The CDR3 runs 15 residues. Trimming removed 0 bases from V and 2 bases from J, with 10 bases in between. Germline V gives CDR1 MNHEY, CDR2 SMNVEV (reference sequence). The CDR3 sequence: CASSLSTGGNYGYTF. CDR3 DNA: TGTGCCAGCAGTTTATCCACTGGAGGAAACTATGGCTACACCTTC.

The V call is TRBV11-2, the J call TRBJ2-7; either TRBD1 or TRBD2 may fit D (7 bases each). From germline, CDR1 is SGHAT and CDR2 FQNNGV. Between the trimmed V and J ends, which lost 5 bases and 3 bases, there was a span of 17 bases. The CDR3 has 15 residues. CDR3 bases: TGTGCCAGCAGCGCCTCAGGGGGGGGGCACTACGAGCAGTACTTC. Amino acid sequence: CASSASGGGHYEQYF.

The J gene is TRBJ2-7, the V gene TRBV4-1; 9 bases agree with TRBD2. Per the germline V gene, CDR1 is MGHRA and CDR2 is YSYEKL. V was clipped by 0 bases and J by 0 bases; unmatched bases: 9. The CDR3 extends over 18 amino acids. The CDR3 coding sequence is TGCGCCAGCAGCCAAGATTGGGTAGCGGGAGCGAGCTCCTACGAGCAGTACTTC. Amino acid sequence: CASSQDWVAGASSYEQYF.

This clonotype has just a few counts. The chain joins TRBV12-3 or TRBV12-4 to TRBJ1-1; D remains ambiguous. Trimming removed 3 bases from V and 1 base from J, with 9 bases in between. This CDR3 spans 14 amino acids. CDR3 amino acids: CASSFGFRNTEAFF. CDR3 DNA: TGTGCCAGCAGTTTTGGATTTCGGAACACTGAAGCTTTCTTT.

V is TRBV24-1 and J is TRBJ2-7; a possible D gene is TRBD1 (5 bases). Germline V lookup: CDR1 KGHDR, CDR2 SFDVKD. Trimming shortened V by 10 bases and J by 2 bases, and 14 bases separated the two germline ends. CDR3 length equals 13 residues. CDR3 sequence: CATSPDTTYEQYF. The CDR3, as DNA: TGTGCCACTTCCCCGGACACTACCTACGAGCAGTACTTC.

This clonotype has more than one count but fewer than ten. The genes are TRBV3-1 and TRBJ2-5; TRBD2 agrees at 10 bases. Germline assignment: CDR1 LGHDT and CDR2 YNNKEL (reference sequence). V dropped 0 bases and J dropped 7; count of bases not matched to a gene: 5. There are 15 residues in the CDR3. For the CDR3, the DNA is TGTGCCAGCAGCCAAGATTTAGGACTAGCGGTGACCCAGTACTTC. As protein: CASSQDLGLAVTQYF.

In this sample, this clonotype turned up a few times. This chain joins TRBV7-7 and TRBJ2-5; weak D call: TRBD1 (5 bases). CDR3 length: 14 amino acids. Germline values: CDR1 SSHAT, CDR2 FNYEAQ (reference sequence). V lost 4 bases and J 7 bases, leaving 16 bases between the germline ends. The CDR3 protein is CASSSLEGAGTQYF. The CDR3 DNA reads as TGTGCCAGCAGCTCCCTGGAAGGGGCTGGGACCCAGTACTTC.

The chain employs TRBV7-8 and TRBJ1-1; the match to TRBD1 covers 9 bases. Germline CDR1 reads SGHVS; CDR2 reads FQNEAQ. With 5 bases clipped from V and 6 bases from J, the junction kept 10 bases outside the gene matches. The CDR3 length is 15 residues. CDR3 coding DNA: TGTGCCAGCAGCGCGACCGGGACAGGGAGCCCTGAAGCTTTCTTT. As protein: CASSATGTGSPEAFF.

The chain couples TRBV4-3 to TRBJ2-1; no definite D call. With 1 base removed from V and 0 bases from J, the gap between germline ends came to 10 bases. The CDR3 consists of 16 residues. Germline CDR1 and CDR2: LGHNA and YSLEER. Here the CDR3 DNA reads TGCGCCAGCAGCCAAGCTCAGCAGAGCTCCTACAATGAGCAGTTCTTC. Translation: CASSQAQQSSYNEQFF.

CDR3 nucleotides: TGTGCCAGCAGCTTGTGGCCGAACACTGAAGCTTTCTTT. Its protein product is CASSLWPNTEAFF. The genes are TRBV7-3 and TRBJ1-1; D remains unclear. In germline, CDR1 is SGHTA, CDR2 FQGTGA. Trimming took 3 bases from V and 1 from J, leaving 6 bases between them. CDR3 length: 13 amino acids.

The chain is built from TRBV20-1 and TRBJ2-5; D possibly matches TRBD1 or TRBD2 (5 bases each). Germline CDR1 DFQATT, CDR2 SNEGSKA (reference sequence). This CDR3 region has 12 residues. The V end lost 5 bases, the J end lost 7 bases, and 14 bases lay between the germline ends. The CDR3 sequence is CSAHNGDGTQYF. The CDR3 region has the DNA TGCAGTGCTCATAACGGGGACGGGACCCAGTACTTC.

The V and J genes are TRBV2 and TRBJ2-5, with 11 bases matching TRBD2. The germline CDR1 and CDR2 sequences are SNHLY and FYNNEI. Trimming cost V 4 bases and J 3 bases; bases outside gene matches: 10. This CDR3 is 17 amino acids long. CDR3 sequence reads: CASSVVAGGPNKETQYF. CDR3 bases: TGTGCCAGCAGTGTTGTAGCGGGGGGGCCGAACAAAGAGACCCAGTACTTC. Full variable domain (missing parts from reference TRBV2 and TRBJ2-5): EPEVTQTPSHQVTQMGQEVILRCVPISNHLYFYWYRQILGQKVEFLVSFYNNEISEKSEIFDDQFSVERPDGSNFTLKIRSTKLEDSAMYFCASSVVAGGPNKETQYFGPGTRLLVL.

This chain joins TRBV28 and TRBJ2-2; D remains unclear. CDR3 length equals 15 residues. The germline gives CDR1 MDHEN, CDR2 SYDVKM. V lost 4 bases and J lost 2, with 11 bases in between. Here the CDR3 reads CASSSTFRNTGELFF. The CDR3 DNA reads as TGTGCCAGCAGTTCCACCTTCAGAAACACCGGGGAGCTGTTTTTT.

This clonotype was seen a handful of times. The chain uses TRBV7-9 and TRBJ2-1; 9 positions match TRBD1. Germline CDR1 is SEHNR and CDR2 is FQNEAQ (reference sequence). After removal of 7 bases from V and 3 bases from J, the junction contained 7 bases not matched to a gene. The CDR3 is 15 amino acids. Here the CDR3 DNA reads TGTGCCAGCATGCCGGGACAGGGATACTACAATGAGCAGTTCTTC. As protein: CASMPGQGYYNEQFF.

This clonotype appeared many times. The chain carries TRBV4-1 and TRBJ1-5; 7 bases line up with TRBD1. Germline V gene lookup returns CDR1 MGHRA and CDR2 YSYEKL. CDR3 length equals 15 residues. V shed 0 bases and J 7 bases; nucleotides not matched to a gene: 6. The CDR3 bases are TGCGCCAGCAGCCAAGATATCCAGGGGGGACAGCCCCAGCATTTT. It yields the protein CASSQDIQGGQPQHF.

In this sample, this clonotype turned up many times. The chain couples TRBV6-1 to TRBJ2-7, with unresolved D. Trimming shortened V by 5 bases and J by 3 bases, and 11 bases separated the two germline ends. The CDR3 is 13 amino acids. Germline-derived CDR1 and CDR2 are MNHNS and SASEGT. The CDR3 loop is CASSPPNYYEQYF. The DNA for the CDR3 is TGTGCCAGCAGTCCCCCCAATTACTACGAGCAGTACTTC.

This clonotype was detected a few times. The chain carries TRBV12-3 or TRBV12-4 and TRBJ1-2, with D possibly matching TRBD1 (5 bases). Trimming took 0 bases from V and 1 from J, leaving 12 bases between them. The CDR3 is 16 residues long. In DNA, the CDR3 is TGTGCCAGCAGTTTAGCAGCTCTTGACAGTAACTATGGCTACACCTTC. This sequence encodes CASSLAALDSNYGYTF.

The chain is built from TRBV7-9 and TRBJ2-3; D gene uncertain. With 8 bases removed from V and 1 base from J, the gap between germline ends came to 10 bases. The CDR3 is 13 residues long. CDR1 is SEHNR, CDR2 FQNEAQ, per germline (reference sequence). CDR3 nucleotide sequence: TGTGCCAGCTCACCTAGGGGCACAGATACGCAGTATTTT. It translates to CASSPRGTDTQYF.

This clonotype was observed many times. This rearrangement joins TRBV10-3 to TRBJ2-7; 11 bases are shared with TRBD2. The CDR3 has 16 amino acids. CDR1 and CDR2 (germline): ENHRY, SYGVKD. The V and J ends lost 3 bases and 3 bases, in that order; junction bases with no gene match: 7. The CDR3 nucleotides read TGTGCCATCAGTGAACACCCCGGGACTAGCGGCTACGAGCAGTACTTC. This sequence encodes CAISEHPGTSGYEQYF.

A single count supports this clonotype. This chain uses TRBV4-3 with TRBJ2-5; D is unclear. This CDR3 is built from 13 residues. Per germline, CDR1 LGHNA and CDR2 YSLEER. The V end lost 1 base, the J end lost 4 bases, and 7 bases lay between the germline ends. CDR3 amino acids: CASSQVTGETQYF. The CDR3, as DNA: TGCGCCAGCAGCCAAGTGACGGGAGAGACCCAGTACTTC.